The clone carrying this T cell receptor (beta chain) was detected many times. The CDR3 consists of 15 residues. Between the trimmed V and J ends, which lost 2 bases and 4 bases, there was a span of 9 bases. Germline V gives CDR1 LGHNA, CDR2 YNFKEQ. Some clones are missing from TCRdb's copy, which holds only in-frame ones; the method was immunoSEQ multiplex PCR. The sample has some 280,000 clones; around 85% are singletons. These data come from a study of blood T cell repertoires in COVID-19. Sequencing input: peripheral blood. This receptor was taken from a woman aged 45 to 65 with active or convalescent COVID-19. The chain joins TRBV4-2 to TRBJ1-6, with a possible D match to TRBD1 (5 bases). The DNA for the CDR3 is TGTGCCAGCAGCCAAAGACAGTATTATAATTCACCCCTCCACTTT. Translation gives CASSQRQYYNSPLHF.